The present TCR beta chain was sequenced within a study of technical replicates of blood from a handful of donors. Sequenced by immunoSEQ multiplex PCR; TCRdb stores in-frame clones only, minus some. The sample records roughly 45,000 clones, 92% being singletons. This clone is medium-sized (0.01 to 0.1%) within its sample. J was trimmed by 2 bases and V by 1 base; bases with no gene match: 2. This CDR3 is built from 15 residues. The V gene's germline CDR1 is PRHDT and CDR2 FYEKMQ (reference sequence). The chain is built from TRBV13 and TRBJ1-3; 7 bases fit TRBD1. The receptor was isolated from a human donor in good health. Some clones in this sample may be carry-over from other donors' samples. Sequences were obtained from PBMCs. The CDR3, as DNA: TGTGCCAGCAGCTTAGAGGGACAGCCTGGAAACACCATATATTTT. Its translation: CASSLEGQPGNTIYF.